Listed here are 6 T cell receptor beta chains from one sample, sequenced in a study of OX40 agonist ivuxolimab in advanced cancers. The method was immunoSEQ multiplex PCR; TCRdb's version includes in-frame clones alone and lacks a portion of them. The sample lists some 66,000 clones; 88% were seen once. The sample was CD4+ or CD8+ T cells sorted from blood, taken in a trial of the OX40 agonist ivuxolimab. The origin of the receptors is an adult with an advanced solid tumor such as melanoma, head and neck, liver or kidney cancer.

V is TRBV5-6 and J is TRBJ1-1, with a possible D match to TRBD1 (5 bases). V was trimmed by 5 bases and J by 6 bases, leaving 17 bases between them. Looked up from germline, CDR1 is SGHDT and CDR2 is YYEEEE. CDR3 length: 14 amino acids. The CDR3 DNA is TGTGCCAGCAGACGGGAAGGGGTTCGCGCTGAAGCTTTCTTT. Its protein product is CASRREGVRAEAFF.

This clone was seen only a few times. The chain links TRBV19 to TRBJ1-5, with 8 bases that match TRBD1. V gave up 6 bases and J gave up 4 bases; unmatched junction bases: 8. Germline CDR1 LNHDA, CDR2 SQIVND (reference sequence). CDR3 size: 15 residues. The chain's CDR3 is CASSDRQGSNQPQHF. The CDR3 DNA follows: TGTGCCAGTAGCGACAGACAGGGGTCAAATCAGCCCCAGCATTTT. Full variable domain (outside the CDR3, taken from reference TRBV19 and TRBJ1-5): DGGITQSPKYLFRKEGQNVTLSCEQNLNHDAMYWYRQDPGQGLRLIYYSQIVNDFQKGDIAEGYSVSREKKESFPLTVTSAQKNPTAFYLCASSDRQGSNQPQHFGDGTRLSIL.

The chain combines TRBV7-2 with TRBJ2-2; tentatively, D is TRBD1 (6 bases). Trimming removed 9 bases at V and 4 bases at J, with 12 bases between. This CDR3 region has 13 residues. Germline loops: CDR1 SGHTA, CDR2 FQGNSA. Here the CDR3 reads CASRGSGTGELFF. CDR3 nucleotides: TGTGCCAGTAGGGGGTCGGGCACCGGGGAGCTGTTTTTT.

This sequence joins TRBV11-2 and TRBJ2-7; no reliable D call. This CDR3 is built from 13 residues. V lost 5 bases and J 6 bases, leaving 14 bases between the germline ends. The germline V gene encodes CDR1 SGHAT and CDR2 FQNNGV. The CDR3: CASSPRRGVEQYF. Here the CDR3 DNA reads TGTGCCAGCAGCCCTCGACGAGGCGTCGAGCAGTACTTC.

The chain uses TRBV19 and TRBJ2-2, with D possibly TRBD2 on 5 matching bases. Deletions cut 6 bases from V and 5 bases from J, with 13 bases between. CDR3 size: 14 residues. The germline gives CDR1 LNHDA, CDR2 SQIVND (reference sequence). The CDR3 spells CASSGVLETGELFF. The CDR3, as DNA: TGTGCCAGTAGCGGGGTACTTGAGACCGGGGAGCTGTTTTTT.

The chain combines TRBV5-1 with TRBJ2-5, with no clear D. In germline, CDR1 is SGHRS, CDR2 YFSETQ. V lost 4 bases, J lost 2 bases, and 6 bases lay in between. The length of the CDR3 is 12 residues. DNA for the CDR3: TGCGCCAGCAGCAATCCTCAAGAGACCCAGTACTTC. Amino acids: CASSNPQETQYF. The full variable domain, in which reference TRBV5-1 and TRBJ2-5 provide the parts outside the CDR3, is KAGVTQTPRYLIKTRGQQVTLSCSPISGHRSVSWYQQTPGQGLQFLFEYFSETQRNKGNFPGRFSGRQFSNSRSEMNVSTLELGDSALYLCASSNPQETQYFGPGTRLLVL.